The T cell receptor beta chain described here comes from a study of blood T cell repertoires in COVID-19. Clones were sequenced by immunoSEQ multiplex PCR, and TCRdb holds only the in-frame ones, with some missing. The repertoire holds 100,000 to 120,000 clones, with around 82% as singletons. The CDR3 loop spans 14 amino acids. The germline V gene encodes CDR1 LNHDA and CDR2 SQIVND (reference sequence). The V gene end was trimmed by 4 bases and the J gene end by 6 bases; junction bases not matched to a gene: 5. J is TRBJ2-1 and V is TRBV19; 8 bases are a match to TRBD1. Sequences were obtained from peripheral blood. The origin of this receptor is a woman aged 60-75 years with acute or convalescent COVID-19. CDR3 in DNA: TGTGCCAGTAGTAGAGACAGGGGTGGCAATGAGCAGTTCTTC. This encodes CASSRDRGGNEQFF.